Following are 6 T cell receptor beta chains from one sample sequenced in a study of shared clonotypes between healthy human individuals. Data came from immunoSEQ multiplex PCR; TCRdb stores just in-frame clones and leaves some out. The sample shows a few million clones, approximately 92% of them seen only once. The sequencing sample was made of naive CD4+ T cells sorted from blood. Subset of the sample: CD45RA+ positively selected. These receptors were collected from a man between 18 and 35 years old in good health.

This chain joins TRBV18 and TRBJ1-3, with a weak D call TRBD1 (5 bases). CDR3 length equals 19 residues. Germline V gene data show CDR1 as KGHSH and CDR2 as LQKENI. V dropped 0 bases and J dropped 0 bases, with 18 bases sitting between them. The CDR3 sequence: CASSPPSLYGGSSGNTIYF. The CDR3 DNA reads as TGTGCCAGCTCACCACCCTCTTTGTACGGGGGGTCCTCTGGAAACACCATATATTTT.

The chain recombines TRBV9 with TRBJ1-1; D is unresolved. The CDR3 sequence is 15 residues long. Per germline, CDR1 SGDLS and CDR2 YYNGEE. V lost 2 bases and J 0 bases, leaving 11 bases between the germline ends. CDR3 sequence reads: CASSVGNVMNTEAFF. DNA for the CDR3: TGTGCCAGCAGCGTGGGGAATGTTATGAACACTGAAGCTTTCTTT.

The V call is TRBV19, the J call TRBJ2-3; D is perhaps TRBD2 (5 bases). Trimming removed 5 bases from V and 2 bases from J, with 20 bases in between. This CDR3 contains 17 residues. Germline V lookup: CDR1 LNHDA, CDR2 SQIVND (reference sequence). The CDR3 is CASSPVVGEDYTDTQYF. The CDR3 coding sequence is TGTGCCAGTAGTCCCGTAGTTGGGGAAGACTACACAGATACGCAGTATTTT.

The chain links TRBV29-1 to TRBJ1-1; D call uncertain. Per germline, CDR1 SQVTM and CDR2 ANQGSEA. CDR3 length: 13 amino acids. V lost 3 bases and J 0 bases, leaving 8 bases between the germline ends. DNA for the CDR3: TGCAGCGTTGATGCGGTTTTGAACACTGAAGCTTTCTTT. Translated: CSVDAVLNTEAFF. Complete variable domain (other parts from reference TRBV29-1 and TRBJ1-1): SAVISQKPSRDICQRGTSLTIQCQVDSQVTMMFWYRQQPGQSLTLIATANQGSEATYESGFVIDKFPISRPNLTFSTLTVSNMSPEDSSIYLCSVDAVLNTEAFFGQGTRLTVV.

The chain is built from TRBV7-9 and TRBJ1-4; D is perhaps TRBD1 (5 bases). V shed 1 base and J shed 0 bases, with 9 bases lying between them. The CDR3 consists of 16 residues. Looked up from germline, CDR1 is SEHNR and CDR2 is FQNEAQ (reference sequence). The CDR3: CASSLGQLATNEKLFF. The CDR3 DNA sequence: TGTGCCAGCAGCTTAGGACAGCTTGCAACTAATGAAAAACTGTTTTTT.

The chain recombines TRBV10-1 with TRBJ1-1, with a weak D call TRBD1 (5 bases). Germline V gene sequence: CDR1 WNHNN, CDR2 SYGVQD (reference sequence). V lost 2 bases and J lost 4, with 8 bases in between. This CDR3 region has 13 residues. The CDR3 sequence is CASSEQGFTEAFF. The CDR3 DNA reads TGCGCCAGCAGTGAGCAGGGATTCACTGAAGCTTTCTTT.